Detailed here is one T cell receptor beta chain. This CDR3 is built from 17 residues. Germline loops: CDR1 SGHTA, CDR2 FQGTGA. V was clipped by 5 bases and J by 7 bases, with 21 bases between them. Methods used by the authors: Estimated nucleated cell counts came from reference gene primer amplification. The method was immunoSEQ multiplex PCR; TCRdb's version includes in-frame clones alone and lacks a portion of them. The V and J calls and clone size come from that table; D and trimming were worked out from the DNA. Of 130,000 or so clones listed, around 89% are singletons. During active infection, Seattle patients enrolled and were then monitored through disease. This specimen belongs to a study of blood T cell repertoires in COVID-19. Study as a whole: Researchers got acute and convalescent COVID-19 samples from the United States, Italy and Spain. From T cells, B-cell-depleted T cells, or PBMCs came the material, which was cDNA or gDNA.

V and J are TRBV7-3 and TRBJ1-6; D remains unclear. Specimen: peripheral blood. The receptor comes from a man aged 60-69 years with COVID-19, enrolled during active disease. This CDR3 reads CASSLGGSAGENSPLHF. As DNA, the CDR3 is TGTGCCAGCAGCCTGGGCGGGAGCGCTGGGGAGAATTCACCCCTCCACTTT.